Presented here are 24 T cell receptor beta chains from one specimen sequenced in a study of blood T cells in healthy people across ages (dated by TCRdb to 2015 to 2017). The library relied on 5' RACE. Sequencing took place on an Illumina HiSeq 2500. A second PCR of roughly 7 to 11 cycles was performed with a sample-barcoded 5' primer and a J-beta primer mix. The public sequencing data were trimmed at Q25 with fastp and processed into clonotypes with MiXCR by TCRdb, which kept only in-frame beta chains. A single entry per CDR3 protein holds the most common genes and DNA from its merged rows. The sample has 1.5 million to 2 million distinct CDR3 sequences on record, about 50% of them singletons. The top ten hold around 2.1% of the sample. Material for sequencing was blood. Every receptor here comes from a woman in her thirties or forties in good health.

This clonotype showed up just once. The chain is built from TRBV12-3 or TRBV12-4 and TRBJ2-3; D is possibly TRBD1 or TRBD2 (6 bases each). Deletions cut 10 bases from V and 3 bases from J, with 11 bases between. This CDR3 is built from 12 residues. The CDR3 DNA sequence: TGTGCCACGGAGGGGGGAACAGATACGCAGTATTTT. It translates to CATEGGTDTQYF.

This clonotype occurred a few times. The rearrangement uses TRBV20-1 and TRBJ2-1; TRBD2 agrees at 10 bases. Germline trimming cut 5 bases from V and 9 bases from J; bases unmatched to any gene: 10. The CDR3 has 14 amino acids. The germline V gene has CDR1 DFQATT and CDR2 SNEGSKA (reference sequence). The CDR3 is CSAPSGGALGEQFF. The CDR3 bases are TGCAGTGCTCCGAGCGGGGGGGCCTTAGGTGAGCAGTTCTTC.

A word on this clonotype: This clone may be a read error of a much larger clone one base away. The genes are TRBV29-1 and TRBJ2-5; D perhaps matches TRBD1 (7 bases). The CDR3 sequence is 13 residues long. Germline lookup yields CDR1 SQVTM and CDR2 ANQGSEA. Trimming cost V 3 bases and J 11 bases, with 19 bases left between them. The CDR3 DNA follows: TGCAGCGTTGACAGGGGGACTTACAATGAGCAGTACTTC. Translation gives CSVDRGTYNEQYF.

This clonotype was seen just once. The V call is TRBV4-1, the J call TRBJ2-7; unclear D gene. The germline CDR1 and CDR2 sequences are MGHRA and YSYEKL. Trimming took 4 bases from V and 4 from J, leaving 11 bases between them. This CDR3 comprises 13 residues. In DNA, the CDR3 is TGCGCCAGCAGCCTTACCCCGGATTACGAGCAGTACTTC. Amino acid sequence: CASSLTPDYEQYF.

V usage is TRBV5-1 and J usage is TRBJ1-4; TRBD1 matches 11 bases. CDR3 length: 13 amino acids. Trimming cost V 5 bases and J 8 bases; bases outside gene matches: 2. The germline gives CDR1 SGHRS, CDR2 YFSETQ. Here the CDR3 reads CASRWDRGEKLFF. DNA of the CDR3: TGCGCCAGCAGATGGGACAGGGGGGAAAAACTGTTTTTT.

This clonotype was seen a few times. The genes are TRBV6-2 or TRBV6-3 and TRBJ2-7, with D possibly TRBD1 on 6 matching bases. This CDR3 region has 12 residues. Germline CDR1 reads MNHEY; CDR2 reads SVGEGT. The germline V and J ends were trimmed by 6 bases and 4 bases, with 10 bases remaining between them. In DNA, the CDR3 is TGTGCCAGCAGACCAACAGGGTACGAGCAGTACTTC. Encoded protein: CASRPTGYEQYF.

The chain couples TRBV7-2 to TRBJ2-5; 8 bases are shared with TRBD1. The J call may be in error: the DNA end matches TRBJ2-7 better. The CDR3 has 14 amino acids. Per the germline V gene, CDR1 is SGHTA and CDR2 is FQGNSA. The CDR3 region is CASQPRTGMVEQYF. CDR3 DNA sequence: TGTGCCAGCCAGCCGCGGACAGGGATGGTCGAGCAGTACTTC.

This clonotype turned up a few times. The chain carries TRBV20-1 and TRBJ2-1; D ambiguous. The germline V gene encodes CDR1 DFQATT and CDR2 SNEGSKA (reference sequence). This CDR3 contains 11 residues. Trimming stripped 3 bases from V and 8 bases from J, with 8 bases between. CDR3 sequence (DNA): TGCAGTGCTAGTCTCTGGGATGAGCAGTTCTTC. It codes for CSASLWDEQFF.

This chain joins TRBV9 and TRBJ1-2; TRBD1 might be the D (6 bases). CDR1 and CDR2 (germline): SGDLS, YYNGEE. This CDR3 has 16 amino acids. Deletions cut 2 bases from V and 4 bases from J, with 18 bases between. CDR3 protein: CASSVEGDSKRYGYTF. DNA for the CDR3: TGTGCCAGCAGCGTCGAGGGGGACTCAAAACGCTATGGCTACACCTTC.

The rearrangement joins TRBV25-1 to TRBJ1-2, with TRBD1 as a possible D gene (5 bases). This CDR3 spans 13 amino acids. Germline lookup yields CDR1 MGHDK and CDR2 SYGVNS. With 0 bases removed from V and 13 bases from J, the gap between germline ends came to 15 bases. As DNA, the CDR3 is TGTGCCAGCAGTGAATATGGGCAGGGCAGGAGCACCTTC. Translation: CASSEYGQGRSTF.

The V gene is TRBV6-1, the J gene TRBJ2-5, with a weak D call TRBD2 (6 bases). This CDR3 comprises 14 residues. Germline V CDR1 and CDR2: MNHNS, SASEGT. Trimming stripped 3 bases from V and 4 bases from J, with 12 bases between. DNA of the CDR3: TGTGCCAGCAGTGATACCGGGACTCGAGAGACCCAGTACTTC. The encoded protein is CASSDTGTRETQYF.

Comments on this clonotype: At one end the junction does not follow the germline gene, possibly because of a read error. This chain joins TRBV4-3 and TRBJ1-2, with a weak D call TRBD1 (5 bases). This CDR3 region has 15 residues. Germline V gene sequence: CDR1 LGHNA, CDR2 YSLEER. The CDR3 bases are TGCGTCAGCAGCCCACCCCGGGGGTCCAACTATGGCTACACCTTC. Translated: CVSSPPRGSNYGYTF.

The chain combines TRBV4-3 with TRBJ1-2, with TRBD1 matching 7 bases. Per the germline V gene, CDR1 is LGHNA and CDR2 is YSLEER. The CDR3 has 15 residues. J was trimmed by 4 bases and V by 4 bases; bases with no gene match: 9. CDR3 amino acids: CASSPQLGGGYGYTF. CDR3 nucleotide sequence: TGCGCCAGCAGCCCCCAACTAGGGGGCGGCTATGGCTACACCTTC.

This clonotype was counted only a few times. The gene calls are TRBV7-2 and TRBJ2-7; tentatively, D is TRBD1 or TRBD2 (5 bases each). The germline gives CDR1 SGHTA, CDR2 FQGNSA. The CDR3 contains 15 residues. V was shortened by 5 bases and J by 0 bases, with 14 bases between the two germline ends. The DNA of the CDR3 is TGTGCCAGCAGCCCACGGGACGGAAGCTCCTACGAGCAGTACTTC. Translated: CASSPRDGSSYEQYF.

The genes are TRBV12-3 or TRBV12-4 and TRBJ2-5; 7 nucleotides agree with TRBD2. The CDR3 has 18 amino acids. The V gene end was trimmed by 6 bases and the J gene end by 7 bases; junction bases not matched to a gene: 23. The CDR3, as DNA: TGTGCCAGCAGCCTAGTCCTACTCGGGACTAACCCGCGGGGGACCCAGTACTTC. It codes for CASSLVLLGTNPRGTQYF.

This sequence joins TRBV2 and TRBJ2-1, with TRBD1 as a possible D gene (5 bases). This CDR3 has 13 residues. V was trimmed by 3 bases and J by 9 bases, leaving 12 bases between them. CDR1 and CDR2 from the germline V gene are SNHLY and FYNNEI. CDR3 protein: CASSEEVQGEQFF. The CDR3, as DNA: TGTGCCAGCAGTGAGGAAGTCCAGGGTGAGCAGTTCTTC.

As regards this clonotype: The junction does not match germline at one end; this may be a read error. The V gene is TRBV11-1, the J gene TRBJ1-2; 7 bases are shared with TRBD1. The germline gives CDR1 SGHAT, CDR2 FQDESV (reference sequence). The CDR3 contains 13 residues. Here the CDR3 DNA reads TGTGCCAGCAGCGTAGCGGGACAGCGGGGCTACACCTTC. This sequence encodes CASSVAGQRGYTF. Drawing the rest from reference TRBV11-1 and TRBJ1-2, the complete variable domain is EAEVAQSPRYKITEKSQAVAFWCDPISGHATLYWYRQILGQGPELLVQFQDESVVDDSQLPKDRFSAERLKGVDSTLKIQPAELGDSAMYLCASSVAGQRGYTFGSGTRLTVV.

This chain uses TRBV7-9 with TRBJ1-6, with D tentatively TRBD1 (6 bases). CDR1 and CDR2 from the germline V gene are SEHNR and FQNEAQ (reference sequence). This CDR3 region has 16 residues. The ends were cut back, 5 bases at V and 11 bases at J, with 22 bases in the middle. CDR3 protein: CASSPSGGAESAPLHF. DNA for the CDR3: TGTGCCAGCAGCCCAAGTGGGGGGGCGGAATCGGCACCCCTCCACTTT. The full variable domain, with the rest looked up from reference TRBV7-9 and TRBJ1-6, is DTGVSQNPRHKITKRGQNVTFRCDPISEHNRLYWYRQTLGQGPEFLTYFQNEAQLEKSRLLSDRFSAERPKGSFSTLEIQRTEQGDSAMYLCASSPSGGAESAPLHFGNGTRLTVT.

The chain has TRBV7-2 and TRBJ2-3; 9 bases line up with TRBD1. CDR3 length: 16 amino acids. CDR1 and CDR2 from the germline V gene are SGHTA and FQGNSA. Trimming removed 5 bases from V and 4 bases from J; junction bases left unmatched: 10. The CDR3 spells CASSLTGGPASDTQYF. Written as DNA, the CDR3 is TGTGCCAGCAGCCTCACAGGGGGCCCCGCATCAGATACGCAGTATTTT.

This clonotype was recorded a few times. The V and J genes are TRBV25-1 and TRBJ1-1; D not certain. Germline V lookup: CDR1 MGHDK, CDR2 SYGVNS. V lost 2 bases, J lost 6 bases, and 13 bases lay in between. The length of the CDR3 is 14 residues. CDR3 in amino acids: CASSEDGRFPEAFF. CDR3 DNA: TGTGCCAGCAGTGAAGATGGGCGGTTCCCTGAAGCTTTCTTT. Complete variable domain (other parts from reference TRBV25-1 and TRBJ1-1): EADIYQTPRYLVIGTGKKITLECSQTMGHDKMYWYQQDPGMELHLIHYSYGVNSTEKGDLSSESTVSRIRTEHFPLTLESARPSHTSQYLCASSEDGRFPEAFFGQGTRLTVV.

The chain joins TRBV20-1 to TRBJ2-5, with D unresolved. V lost 4 bases, J lost 5 bases, and 8 bases lay in between. Germline assignment: CDR1 DFQATT and CDR2 SNEGSKA (reference sequence). This CDR3 region has 11 residues. The CDR3: CSAKTTETQYF. The CDR3 bases are TGCAGTGCTAAGACGACTGAGACCCAGTACTTC.

The rearrangement uses TRBV6-6 and TRBJ2-5; D remains ambiguous. Per the germline V gene, CDR1 is MNHNY and CDR2 is SVGAGI (reference sequence). The CDR3 runs 12 residues. Trimming cost V 10 bases and J 11 bases, with 20 bases left between them. The CDR3 DNA reads TGTGCCACTGATCCGGGCCTCAATGAGCAGTACTTC. Translating gives CATDPGLNEQYF.

The chain links TRBV7-8 to TRBJ2-4; TRBD2 is a possible D gene (5 bases). The CDR3 covers 15 residues. Trimming pared 5 bases from V and 1 base from J, leaving 12 bases between. CDR1 and CDR2 from the germline V gene are SGHVS and FQNEAQ. This CDR3 is CASSPSYRAKNIQYF. In nucleotides, the CDR3 is TGTGCCAGCAGCCCTAGCTATAGGGCCAAAAACATTCAGTACTTC.

The V and J genes are TRBV2 and TRBJ2-3, with TRBD2 matching 7 bases. The CDR3 runs 16 residues. Germline-derived CDR1 and CDR2 are SNHLY and FYNNEI. Trimming cost V 3 bases and J 0 bases; bases outside gene matches: 6. CDR3 sequence reads: CASSDLGAGSTDTQYF. CDR3 DNA: TGTGCCAGCAGTGACTTGGGAGCGGGGAGCACAGATACGCAGTATTTT.